This T cell receptor beta chain was observed in a study of cytomegalovirus exposure and HLA in healthy donors. Study-wide results and limits: The study labeled 170 or so TCR beta chains cytomegalovirus-associated.

Concerning this clone: Antigen unknown.

Each donor was healthy, and each was a bone marrow donor. The germline V gene has CDR1 MDHEN and CDR2 SYDVKM. The V gene lost 5 bases and the J gene lost 5 bases, with 18 bases spanning the gap. The CDR3 extends over 15 amino acids. Use of 60 Vbeta and 13 Jbeta primers characterized the PCR. Sequenced by immunoSEQ multiplex PCR; TCRdb stores in-frame clones only, minus some. This sample has around 170,000 clones, with about three quarters found just once. The chain recombines TRBV28 with TRBJ2-5; D is possibly TRBD1 (8 bases). Input material: PBMCs. The receptor was isolated from a man aged 18-30 years in good health and CMV-seronegative. Here the CDR3 DNA reads TGTGCCAGCAGTCCCACAGGGGGGGAAGGGGAGACCCAGTACTTC. Its translation is CASSPTGGEGETQYF.